This T cell receptor (beta chain) came from a study of T cell responses to AZD1222 COVID-19 vaccine. Study results and limitations: Vaccination with two AZD1222 doses was followed by a rise in Spike-specific TCR breadth and depth.

As to this clone: Its antigen remains unknown.

Profiling relied on immunoSEQ multiplex PCR, and the TCRdb table lists in-frame clones only, not all of them. The repertoire consists of 130,000 to 150,000 clones, with just over 90% occurring once and the leading ten covering less than 2%. The sequences come from peripheral blood, collected 28 days after the second AZD1222 dose. The sequence was obtained from an adult who received the AZD1222 COVID-19 vaccine.

The CDR3 coding sequence is TGTGCCAGCAGTGGACCGACAGGGGGTAATTCACCCCTCCACTTT. It is translated as CASSGPTGGNSPLHF. The rearrangement joins TRBV2 to TRBJ1-6; TRBD1 matches at 9 bases. This CDR3 is built from 15 residues. The V segment lost 4 bases and the J segment 6 bases; nucleotides outside the gene matches: 4. Per the germline V gene, CDR1 is SNHLY and CDR2 is FYNNEI.